The 2 T cell receptor beta chains presented below share a single source sample, sequenced in a study of T cells after yellow fever vaccination. Using its own MiXCR run on the 5' RACE reads, TCRdb lists one record per CDR3 protein. The repertoire holds roughly 240,000 distinct CDR3 sequences, with around 6.7% as singletons. The sequenced sample was CD4+ T cells sorted from PBMCs, obtained on the day of the yellow fever booster vaccination. The receptor set was obtained from a man aged 30-40 years who received the YFV17D yellow fever vaccine.

This clonotype has a count of ten or more. The chain has TRBV10-3 and TRBJ2-1; D not certain. V dropped 6 bases and J dropped 9 bases, with 15 bases sitting between them. The CDR3 is 13 amino acids. CDR1 is ENHRY and CDR2 is SYGVKD in the germline V gene. CDR3 region: CAISDTTWGEQFF. CDR3 coding DNA: TGTGCCATCAGCGACACAACCTGGGGTGAGCAGTTCTTC.

This clonotype showed up many times. The chain employs TRBV6-5 and TRBJ2-5, with TRBD2 identical over 9 bases. The CDR3 is made up of 14 amino acids. J was trimmed by 5 bases and V by 0 bases; bases with no gene match: 1. Germline loops: CDR1 MNHEY, CDR2 SVGAGI. CDR3 in amino acids: CASSYSAGGETQYF. The CDR3 DNA reads as TGTGCCAGCAGTTACTCCGCGGGAGGGGAGACCCAGTACTTC.